The 9 T cell receptor beta chains below come from one sample, sequenced in a study of human T cells and chemical hapten exposure. Specified time point: healthy volunteer bleed at 6 weeks. Unseparated into fractions, whole blood served as the source from which total RNA was extracted. TCRdb reprocessed the RACE reads via MiXCR and lists one record per CDR3 protein. The table has around 47,000 distinct CDR3 sequences, about 3.7% seen once. Sequenced: whole blood. These receptors were taken from a human donor in good health. Some clones in this sample may be carry-over from other donors' samples.

In this sample, this clonotype turned up many times. V usage is TRBV3-1 and J usage is TRBJ2-7; possible D gene TRBD1, 6 bases. The CDR3 runs to 15 residues. CDR1 is LGHDT, CDR2 YNNKEL, per germline (reference sequence). V lost 0 bases to trimming and J lost 2 bases, with 11 bases between them. The CDR3 spells CASSQEPQGPYEQYF. The CDR3 nucleotides read TGTGCCAGCAGCCAAGAACCCCAGGGGCCCTACGAGCAGTACTTC.

This clonotype was counted at least ten times. The chain joins TRBV27 to TRBJ1-5; D call uncertain. V dropped 1 base and J dropped 6 bases, with 10 bases sitting between them. CDR3 length equals 14 residues. Germline V lookup: CDR1 MNHEY, CDR2 SMNVEV (reference sequence). In nucleotides, the CDR3 is TGTGCCAGCAGTTTATTGGGGTTGGGTCAGCCCCAGCATTTT. It specifies CASSLLGLGQPQHF.

V and J are TRBV3-1 and TRBJ2-1, with 9 bases identical to TRBD1. The CDR3 loop spans 17 amino acids. Germline V gene data show CDR1 as LGHDT and CDR2 as YNNKEL (reference sequence). Unmatched junction bases numbered 9, after V lost 0 bases and J lost 6 bases. In DNA form, the CDR3 reads TGTGCCAGCAGCCAAGATCGGGACAGGGCGGAACCCAATGAGCAGTTCTTC. The encoded protein is CASSQDRDRAEPNEQFF.

This clonotype was seen ten or more times. V gene TRBV25-1 combines with J gene TRBJ2-6, with 7 bases identical to TRBD2. The germline V gene encodes CDR1 MGHDK and CDR2 SYGVNS. This CDR3 comprises 15 residues. Trimming at V came to 9 bases and at J to 4 bases, leaving 9 bases not matched to a gene. The CDR3 DNA sequence: TGTGCCAGTTCCGAAGCGGGAACCGGGGCCAACGTCCTGACTTTC. Translating it yields CASSEAGTGANVLTF.

There are a few counts of this clonotype. This chain links TRBV29-1 with TRBJ1-5; D is possibly TRBD1 (6 bases). There are 14 residues in the CDR3. The V end lost 5 bases, the J end lost 0 bases, and 11 bases lay between the germline ends. Germline V gene sequence: CDR1 SQVTM, CDR2 ANQGSEA. CDR3 in DNA: TGCAGCGTTAAGGACAGCCATAGCAATCAGCCCCAGCATTTT. Protein sequence: CSVKDSHSNQPQHF.

This clonotype was counted many times. The V gene is TRBV24-1, the J gene TRBJ2-3; 7 bases fit TRBD2. The V gene's germline CDR1 is KGHDR and CDR2 SFDVKD. The J segment lost 2 bases and the V segment lost 3 bases, leaving 4 bases of the junction unmatched. CDR3 length: 15 amino acids. The CDR3 loop reads CATSDPGLYTDTQYF. In DNA, the CDR3 is TGTGCCACCAGTGATCCGGGACTATACACAGATACGCAGTATTTT.

This clonotype has at least ten counts. The chain employs TRBV4-1 and TRBJ1-5; D gene unclear. The CDR3 covers 14 residues. V was shortened by 5 bases and J by 4 bases, with 12 bases between the two germline ends. Germline CDR1 MGHRA, CDR2 YSYEKL. The CDR3 DNA is TGCGCCAGCAGCTACGGGCCTAAGAATCAGCCCCAGCATTTT. Translating it yields CASSYGPKNQPQHF.

This clonotype is medium-sized in the sample. The CDR3 DNA reads as TGTGCCAGCAGCTTGGAGACTAGCGTGAGCACAGATACGCAGTATTTT. Protein sequence: CASSLETSVSTDTQYF. The V and J genes are TRBV7-2 and TRBJ2-3; 8 bases agree with TRBD2. Germline V gene data show CDR1 as SGHTA and CDR2 as FQGNSA. Trimming cost V 3 bases and J 0 bases; bases outside gene matches: 5. The CDR3 is made up of 16 amino acids.

This clonotype was counted at least ten times. The CDR3 DNA is TGTGCCAGCAGTCAGGACCTGTACCAAGAGACCCAGTACTTC. Protein: CASSQDLYQETQYF. The chain employs TRBV12-3 or TRBV12-4 and TRBJ2-5; no clear D gene. With 5 bases removed from V and 0 bases from J, the gap between germline ends came to 10 bases. The CDR3 totals 14 residues.